This T cell receptor (beta chain) was recovered during a study of T-cell reconstitution after alpha-beta-depleted transplantation in children. Library preparation (for TCRbeta) was performed with unique molecular identifiers. TCRdb re-called the PCR reads with MiXCR, one entry per CDR3 protein. This sample has about 400,000 distinct CDR3 sequences, with 20% found just once. The CDR3 length is 18 residues. Trimming took 2 bases from V and 4 from J; bases not matched to a gene: 17. At least ten counts were recorded for this clonotype. The sample here was PBMCs from the stem cell graft donor, taken from the stem cell graft. The rearrangement uses TRBV12-3 or TRBV12-4 and TRBJ2-7, with 7 bases aligning to TRBD2. The clonotype was recovered from a human donor who donated a stem cell graft to a child with acute myeloid leukemia. The CDR3 DNA is TGTGCCAGCAGTTTACTTCGTTGGGCGGGAGAGATTGAATACGAGCAGTACTTC. Its protein product is CASSLLRWAGEIEYEQYF.